The clone carrying this T cell receptor beta chain was counted at least ten times. What it binds is unknown. The data were taken from a study of CD8 T cells in ankylosing spondylitis. Findings and caveats of the study: CD8+ disease-linked clones were present at relatively low frequencies in blood. Earlier reports found some motif variants in synovial fluid and blood in reactive arthritis.

The CDR3 covers 16 residues. The V gene lost 5 bases and the J gene lost 0 bases, with 11 bases spanning the gap. TCRdb itself ran the 5' RACE reads through MiXCR, one entry per CDR3 protein. This table has around 130,000 distinct CDR3 sequences, approximately 9.9% appearing once. V is TRBV12-3 or TRBV12-4 and J is TRBJ2-6; maybe TRBD2 (5 bases). Sequencing used blood, either unsorted or a sorted T cell fraction (not recorded which). The clonotype originates from a male donor with ankylosing spondylitis or in good health (not recorded which). The CDR3 DNA is TGTGCCAGCAGTCACGGCGGAGGCTCTGGGGCCAACGTCCTGACTTTC. This sequence encodes CASSHGGGSGANVLTF.